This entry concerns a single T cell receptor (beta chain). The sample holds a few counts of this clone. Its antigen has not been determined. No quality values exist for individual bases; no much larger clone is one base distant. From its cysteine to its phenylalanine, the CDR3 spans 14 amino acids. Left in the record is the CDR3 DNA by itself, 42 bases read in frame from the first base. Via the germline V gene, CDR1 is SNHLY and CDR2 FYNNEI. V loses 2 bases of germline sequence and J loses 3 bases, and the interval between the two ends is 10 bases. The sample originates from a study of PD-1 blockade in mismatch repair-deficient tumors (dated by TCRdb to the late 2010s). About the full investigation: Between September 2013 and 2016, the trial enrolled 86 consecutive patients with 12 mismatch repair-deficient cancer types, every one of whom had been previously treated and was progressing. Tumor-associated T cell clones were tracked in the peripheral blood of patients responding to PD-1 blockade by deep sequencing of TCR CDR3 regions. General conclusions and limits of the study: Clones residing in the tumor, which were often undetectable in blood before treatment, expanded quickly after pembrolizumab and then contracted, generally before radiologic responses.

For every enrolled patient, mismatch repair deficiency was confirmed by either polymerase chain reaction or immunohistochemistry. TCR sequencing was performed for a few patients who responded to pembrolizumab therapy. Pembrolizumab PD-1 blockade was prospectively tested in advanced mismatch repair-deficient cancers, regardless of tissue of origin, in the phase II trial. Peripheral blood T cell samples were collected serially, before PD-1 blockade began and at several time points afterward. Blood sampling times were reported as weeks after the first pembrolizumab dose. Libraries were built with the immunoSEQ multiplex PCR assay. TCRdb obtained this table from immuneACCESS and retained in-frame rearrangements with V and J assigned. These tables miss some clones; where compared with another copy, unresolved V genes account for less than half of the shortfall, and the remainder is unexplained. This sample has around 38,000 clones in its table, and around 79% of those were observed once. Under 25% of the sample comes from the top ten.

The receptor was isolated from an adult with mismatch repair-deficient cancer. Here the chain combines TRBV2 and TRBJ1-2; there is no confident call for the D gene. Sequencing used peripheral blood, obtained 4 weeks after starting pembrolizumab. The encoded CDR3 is CASSERRVYYGYTF. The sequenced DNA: TGTGCCAGCAGTGAACGTCGGGTCTACTATGGCTACACCTTC. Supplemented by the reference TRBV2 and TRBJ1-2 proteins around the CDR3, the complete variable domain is EPEVTQTPSHQVTQMGQEVILRCVPISNHLYFYWYRQILGQKVEFLVSFYNNEISEKSEIFDDQFSVERPDGSNFTLKIRSTKLEDSAMYFCASSERRVYYGYTFGSGTRLTVV.